These 29 T cell receptor beta chains were sequenced from one sample in a study of metastatic and nonmetastatic thyroid tumors. Every patient was untreated before thyroid surgery. TCRdb re-analyzed the PCR reads using MiXCR. Of 25,000 or so clones listed, approximately 15% are singletons. The specimen was blood. Receptors were obtained from a male donor with papillary thyroid cancer or a benign thyroid nodule (not recorded which). Some clones in this sample may be carry-over from other donors' samples.

This clone was recorded at least ten times. The chain links TRBV11-2 to TRBJ2-3; TRBD1 agrees at 9 bases. CDR3 size: 16 residues. V dropped 6 bases and J dropped 4; count of bases not matched to a gene: 11. Germline values: CDR1 SGHAT, CDR2 FQNNGV. The CDR3 DNA sequence: TGTGCCAGCAGTTATACCGGGACAGGGAGAGCAGATACGCAGTATTTT. Translated, it gives CASSYTGTGRADTQYF.

This clone was picked up many times. The chain carries TRBV30 and TRBJ2-4; D ambiguous. Trimming pared 3 bases from V and 8 bases from J, leaving 11 bases between. Germline CDR1 is GTSNPN and CDR2 is SVGIG (reference sequence). This CDR3 contains 12 residues. The CDR3 loop reads CAWSGSRDIQYF. In nucleotides, the CDR3 is TGTGCCTGGAGCGGCTCAAGGGACATTCAGTACTTC.

CDR3 in DNA: TGCGCCAGCAGCATTACCCAGAGCACCGGGGAGCTGTTTTTT. Translated, it gives CASSITQSTGELFF. The chain couples TRBV5-1 to TRBJ2-2; the D is unclear. This CDR3 has 14 residues. Germline CDR1 SGHRS, CDR2 YFSETQ. Between the trimmed V and J ends, which lost 4 bases and 4 bases, there was a span of 11 bases. Full variable domain (outside the CDR3, taken from reference TRBV5-1 and TRBJ2-2): KAGVTQTPRYLIKTRGQQVTLSCSPISGHRSVSWYQQTPGQGLQFLFEYFSETQRNKGNFPGRFSGRQFSNSRSEMNVSTLELGDSALYLCASSITQSTGELFFGEGSRLTVL.

This clone was counted ten times or more. This rearrangement joins TRBV27 to TRBJ2-1; 7 nucleotides align to TRBD2. V gave up 3 bases and J gave up 12 bases; unmatched junction bases: 2. Germline CDR1 MNHEY, CDR2 SMNVEV (reference sequence). The CDR3 is made up of 11 amino acids. CDR3 nucleotides: TGTGCCAGCAGTTTGGGGGGGGGGCAGTTCTTC. Translation: CASSLGGGQFF.

The table lists this clone with many counts. CDR3 region: CASSQEGSGNTIYF. The CDR3 DNA sequence: TGCGCCAGCAGCCAAGAGGGCAGCGGAAACACCATATATTTT. The chain combines TRBV4-1 with TRBJ1-3; D not resolved. Germline V lookup: CDR1 MGHRA, CDR2 YSYEKL. V was pared by 0 bases and J by 4 bases, with 7 bases between. CDR3 length: 14 residues.

This clone has a count of ten or more. The rearrangement joins TRBV4-1 to TRBJ2-7; a possible D gene is TRBD1 (6 bases). This CDR3 comprises 14 residues. In germline, CDR1 is MGHRA, CDR2 YSYEKL. V was pared by 2 bases and J by 6 bases, with 14 bases between. CDR3 DNA: TGCGCCAGCAGCCAAACCGTTACAGGGTCCGAGCAGTACTTC. This sequence encodes CASSQTVTGSEQYF.

This clone was recorded at least ten times. The rearrangement uses TRBV4-2 and TRBJ2-4, with TRBD1 identical over 7 bases. V was pared by 5 bases and J by 1 base, with 5 bases of the junction left unmatched. CDR3 length: 15 residues. Germline assignment: CDR1 LGHNA and CDR2 YNFKEQ. The CDR3: CASSGMTGAKNIQYF. Written as DNA, the CDR3 is TGTGCCAGCAGCGGGATGACAGGGGCCAAAAACATTCAGTACTTC.

This clone has ten or more counts. The chain couples TRBV6-1 to TRBJ1-3; 7 bases agree with TRBD1. V shed 5 bases and J 1 base; nucleotides not matched to a gene: 8. The germline V gene has CDR1 MNHNS and CDR2 SASEGT. The CDR3 loop spans 16 amino acids. As DNA, the CDR3 is TGTGCCAGCAGTTCGGCCCCGACAGGGTCTGGAAACACCATATATTTT. It specifies CASSSAPTGSGNTIYF.

This clone was picked up many times. CDR3 protein: CASSQDHVEQYF. In DNA, the CDR3 is TGTGCCAGCAGCCAGGACCACGTGGAGCAGTACTTC. V is TRBV11-2 and J is TRBJ2-7; D not certain. CDR1 is SGHAT and CDR2 is FQNNGV in the germline V gene. This CDR3 is 12 amino acids long. V was cut by 5 bases and J by 7 bases, with 12 bases left in between.

This clone was picked up many times. V is TRBV25-1 and J is TRBJ2-1; D possibly corresponds to TRBD2 (7 bases). Germline V gives CDR1 MGHDK, CDR2 SYGVNS. The CDR3 has 18 amino acids. V dropped 4 bases and J dropped 1 base, with 20 bases sitting between them. The CDR3 region is CASSGAPGAGASYNEQFF. DNA for the CDR3: TGTGCCAGCAGTGGTGCCCCAGGGGCGGGAGCTTCCTACAATGAGCAGTTCTTC.

This clone was counted at least ten times. V is TRBV19 and J is TRBJ1-5; D not certain. This CDR3 region has 14 residues. V lost 0 bases and J 7 bases, leaving 10 bases between the germline ends. Germline V CDR1 and CDR2: LNHDA, SQIVND (reference sequence). The CDR3 sequence is CASSIDGFWQPQHF. In DNA, the CDR3 is TGTGCCAGTAGTATAGATGGATTTTGGCAGCCCCAGCATTTT.

This clone was counted only a few times. V and J are TRBV6-2 or TRBV6-3 and TRBJ2-1; D possibly matches TRBD1 or TRBD2 (5 bases each). The CDR3 loop spans 15 amino acids. Per germline, CDR1 MNHEY and CDR2 SVGEGT. V lost 5 bases to trimming and J lost 4 bases, with 15 bases between them. The CDR3 DNA follows: TGTGCCAGCAGTCATTCCGACGGGGCATACAATGAGCAGTTCTTC. It translates to CASSHSDGAYNEQFF.

This clone was observed many times. This chain links TRBV5-1 with TRBJ2-3, with 10 bases matching TRBD2. Germline V lookup: CDR1 SGHRS, CDR2 YFSETQ. Germline trimming cut 1 base from V and 3 bases from J; bases unmatched to any gene: 5. The length of the CDR3 is 16 residues. The CDR3 reads CASSLLLAGETDTQYF. The CDR3 nucleotides are TGCGCCAGCAGCTTGCTCCTAGCGGGGGAAACAGATACGCAGTATTTT.

This clone was recorded once. The chain links TRBV5-6 to TRBJ2-5; D not resolved. V lost 0 bases and J 2 bases, leaving 8 bases between the germline ends. The CDR3 runs to 14 residues. The germline V gene encodes CDR1 SGHDT and CDR2 YYEEEE. The CDR3 sequence is CASSLVGSQETQYF. The CDR3, as DNA: TGTGCCAGCAGCTTGGTGGGCAGTCAAGAGACCCAGTACTTC.

This clone came up many times. V is TRBV29-1 and J is TRBJ2-1; 9 bases match TRBD1. The CDR3 contains 14 residues. The trim removed 3 bases at V and 7 bases at J, leaving 7 bases unmatched. Germline-derived CDR1 and CDR2 are SQVTM and ANQGSEA. The chain's CDR3 is CSVENRDRVNEQFF. CDR3 DNA: TGCAGCGTTGAGAACCGGGACAGGGTAAATGAGCAGTTCTTC.

This clone came up many times. The sample carries other DNA sequences with the same CDR3. The V and J genes are TRBV15 and TRBJ1-5, with D unresolved. Trimming took 0 bases from V and 0 from J, leaving 12 bases between them. CDR1 is LNHNV and CDR2 is YYDKDF in the germline V gene (reference sequence). The CDR3 consists of 17 residues. CDR3 sequence reads: CATSRDRVVNSNQPQHF. As DNA, the CDR3 is TGTGCCACCAGCAGAGATAGAGTGGTTAATAGCAATCAGCCCCAGCATTTT.

This clone was observed at least ten times. This chain uses TRBV28 with TRBJ2-5; 7 positions agree with TRBD1. The V and J ends lost 5 bases and 5 bases, in that order; junction bases with no gene match: 14. Germline V gene data show CDR1 as MDHEN and CDR2 as SYDVKM. CDR3 length: 16 amino acids. DNA of the CDR3: TGTGCCAGCAGTCCCAGACAGGGCCGAATGGGGGAGACCCAGTACTTC. This translates into CASSPRQGRMGETQYF.

This clone is judged medium-sized. V usage is TRBV11-2 and J usage is TRBJ2-7; D unresolved. The CDR3 is 14 amino acids. The germline V and J ends were trimmed by 1 base and 1 base, with 8 bases remaining between them. Germline V gives CDR1 SGHAT, CDR2 FQNNGV. CDR3 in DNA: TGTGCCAGCAGCTTAGCCGGAAGGTCCTACGAGCAGTACTTC. Protein: CASSLAGRSYEQYF. The full variable domain, its missing parts supplied by reference TRBV11-2 and TRBJ2-7, is EAGVAQSPRYKIIEKRQSVAFWCNPISGHATLYWYQQILGQGPKLLIQFQNNGVVDDSQLPKDRFSAERLKGVDSTLKIQPAKLEDSAVYLCASSLAGRSYEQYFGPGTRLTVT.

The sample holds many counts of this clone. The V and J genes are TRBV24-1 and TRBJ2-1, with D uncertain. The CDR3 is 9 residues long. Germline V gene data show CDR1 as KGHDR and CDR2 as SFDVKD. V lost 10 bases and J 10 bases, leaving 7 bases between the germline ends. The CDR3 coding sequence is TGTGCCACTCGAGAGGAGCAGTTCTTC. This encodes CATREEQFF.

This clone was detected ten times or more. The chain couples TRBV2 to TRBJ2-5; 8 bases are a match to TRBD2. This CDR3 spans 14 amino acids. The junction had 5 bases not matched to a gene; V was cut back by 3 bases and J by 5 bases. Germline CDR1 is SNHLY and CDR2 is FYNNEI. For the CDR3, the DNA is TGTGCCAGCAGTGACACGGGGGGGAGGGAGACCCAGTACTTC. Translating gives CASSDTGGRETQYF.

This clone has at least ten counts. This chain links TRBV7-2 with TRBJ2-7; no clear D. This CDR3 comprises 14 residues. Germline values: CDR1 SGHTA, CDR2 FQGNSA. V was cut by 1 base and J by 1 base, with 8 bases left in between. The CDR3 DNA follows: TGTGCCAGCAGCTTAGGTAGCTCATCCTACGAGCAGTACTTC. This gives the protein CASSLGSSSYEQYF.

This clone has a count of ten or more. The rearrangement uses TRBV7-7 and TRBJ2-1; 12 bases agree with TRBD1. The germline V gene has CDR1 SSHAT and CDR2 FNYEAQ (reference sequence). This CDR3 spans 14 amino acids. Here the CDR3 reads CASGLGQGASEQFF. CDR3 nucleotides: TGTGCTAGCGGCTTGGGACAGGGGGCTTCTGAGCAGTTCTTC.

This clone appeared a few times. A much larger clone lies one base from this, so it may be a read error. In the same sample, other DNA sequences code for this CDR3. The V call is TRBV29-1, the J call TRBJ1-1; tentative D call: TRBD1 (5 bases). The CDR3 extends over 11 amino acids. Germline V CDR1 and CDR2: SQVTM, ANQGSEA. CDR3 bases: TGCAGCGTTGGGTGGGGGACTGAGGCTTTCTTT. This codes for CSVGWGTEAFF.

The sample holds many counts of this clone. The CDR3 here is CASTREYSTDTQYF. In DNA form, the CDR3 reads TGTGCCAGCACAAGGGAGTACAGCACAGATACGCAGTATTTT. The rearrangement joins TRBV2 to TRBJ2-3; maybe TRBD2 (5 bases). This CDR3 region has 14 residues. The V gene's germline CDR1 is SNHLY and CDR2 FYNNEI. V gave up 7 bases and J gave up 0 bases, with 11 bases separating them. The whole variable domain, filled in from reference TRBV2 and TRBJ2-3, reads EPEVTQTPSHQVTQMGQEVILRCVPISNHLYFYWYRQILGQKVEFLVSFYNNEISEKSEIFDDQFSVERPDGSNFTLKIRSTKLEDSAMYFCASTREYSTDTQYFGPGTRLTVL.

This clone was seen ten or more times. The V and J genes are TRBV18 and TRBJ2-1, with D possibly TRBD2 on 5 matching bases. V shed 4 bases and J shed 2 bases, with 15 bases lying between them. The CDR3 is 16 amino acids. CDR1 and CDR2 from the germline V gene are KGHSH and LQKENI. CDR3 sequence reads: CASSRLADPAYNEQFF. CDR3 nucleotide sequence: TGTGCCAGCTCACGGCTAGCCGATCCCGCCTACAATGAGCAGTTCTTC.

In this sample, this clone turned up many times. The rearrangement links TRBV2 to TRBJ1-5; perhaps TRBD1 as D (6 bases). Germline CDR1 reads SNHLY; CDR2 reads FYNNEI. The CDR3 is made up of 15 amino acids. Trimming cost V 5 bases and J 2 bases, with 13 bases left between them. This CDR3 reads CASSPDSTGNQPQHF. Written as DNA, the CDR3 is TGTGCCAGCAGTCCGGACAGTACGGGCAATCAGCCCCAGCATTTT.

About this clone: One junction end disagrees with the germline gene, perhaps due to a read error. The genes are TRBV28 and TRBJ1-1; D is perhaps TRBD1 (5 bases). The germline V gene has CDR1 MDHEN and CDR2 SYDVKM. CDR3 length equals 15 residues. In nucleotides, the CDR3 is TGTGCCAGTTTTTCACCCGGCAGGGCGGGCCTTCAGTACGTCTTT. This translates into CASFSPGRAGLQYVF.

This clone was seen repeatedly, ten times or more. V gene TRBV12-3 or TRBV12-4 combines with J gene TRBJ2-1; tentatively, D is TRBD1 or TRBD2 (6 bases each). V was cut by 2 bases and J by 8 bases, with 13 bases left in between. This CDR3 has 14 amino acids. The CDR3 protein is CASSLTWGADEQFF. For the CDR3, the DNA is TGTGCCAGCAGTTTAACCTGGGGGGCCGATGAGCAGTTCTTC.

Remarks on this clone: The germline gene is not matched at one end of the junction; a read error may be the cause. The gene calls are TRBV5-3 and TRBJ1-1; D not certain. TRBV5-3 is an ORF; its function is uncertain. The CDR3 has 11 amino acids. This chain's CDR3 is CASSLNGQAFF. DNA of the CDR3: TGTGCCAGCAGCTTGAACGGTCAAGCTTTCTTT.